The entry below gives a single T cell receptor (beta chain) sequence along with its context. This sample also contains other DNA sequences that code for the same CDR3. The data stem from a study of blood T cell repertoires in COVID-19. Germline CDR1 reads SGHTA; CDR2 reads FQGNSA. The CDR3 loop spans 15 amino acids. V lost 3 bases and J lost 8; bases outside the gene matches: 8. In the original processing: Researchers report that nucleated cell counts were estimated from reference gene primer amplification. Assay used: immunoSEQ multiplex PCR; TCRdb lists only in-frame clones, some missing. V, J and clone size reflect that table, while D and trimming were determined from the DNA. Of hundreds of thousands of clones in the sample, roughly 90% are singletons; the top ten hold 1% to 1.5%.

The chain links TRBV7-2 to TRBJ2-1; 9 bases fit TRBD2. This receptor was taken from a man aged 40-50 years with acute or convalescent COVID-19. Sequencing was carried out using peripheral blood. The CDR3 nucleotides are TGTGCCAGCAGCTTGGTGGCGGGGGGGCCGTATGAGCAGTTCTTC. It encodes CASSLVAGGPYEQFF.